The clone carrying this T cell receptor (beta chain) was seen a few times. The antigen remains unidentified. The germline gives CDR1 SGHTA, CDR2 FQGTGA. This CDR3 region has 16 residues. V lost 3 bases and J 2 bases, leaving 15 bases between the germline ends. This specimen belongs to a study of T-cell reconstitution after alpha-beta-depleted transplantation in children. Findings and caveats of the study: Expanded graft clones numbering several hundred reportedly gave rise to alpha-beta T cells about two months after transplant. Several patients had high TCRbeta diversity at day 60; it came from surviving recipient T cells and thymic progenitors. When one year had passed after transplant, most T-cell counts and diversity came from newly produced T cells.

As it was prepared, the TCRbeta library received unique molecular identifiers. MiXCR, run by TCRdb on the PCR reads, gives a single entry per CDR3 protein. The sample lists 200,000 to 250,000 distinct CDR3 sequences, about 7% occurring once. The sample consisted of PBMCs, taken before TCRalphabeta/CD19-depleted stem cell transplant. The chain joins TRBV7-3 to TRBJ2-3, with D perhaps matching TRBD2 (7 bases). The sequence was obtained from a boy aged 2 to 9 with acute lymphoblastic leukemia, due to receive a stem cell transplant. CDR3 in DNA: TGTGCCAGCAGCTTTGGAGATCGGGGGGCCACAGATACGCAGTATTTT. It codes for CASSFGDRGATDTQYF.